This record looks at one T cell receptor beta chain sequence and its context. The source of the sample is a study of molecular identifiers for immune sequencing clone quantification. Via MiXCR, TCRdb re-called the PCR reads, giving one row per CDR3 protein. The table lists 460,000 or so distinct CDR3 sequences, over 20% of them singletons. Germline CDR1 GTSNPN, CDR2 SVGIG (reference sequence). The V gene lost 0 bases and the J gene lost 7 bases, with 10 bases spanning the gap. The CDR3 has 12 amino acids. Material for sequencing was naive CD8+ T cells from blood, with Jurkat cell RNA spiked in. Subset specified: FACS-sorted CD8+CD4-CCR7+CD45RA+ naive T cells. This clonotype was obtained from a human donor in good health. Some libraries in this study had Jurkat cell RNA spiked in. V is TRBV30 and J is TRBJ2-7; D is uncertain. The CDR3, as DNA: TGTGCCTGGAGTGTCTTGGTGGGGGAGCAGTACTTC. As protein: CAWSVLVGEQYF. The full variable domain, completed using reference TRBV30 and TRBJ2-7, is SQTIHQWPATLVQPVGSPLSLECTVEGTSNPNLYWYRQAAGRGLQLLFYSVGIGQISSEVPQNLSASRPQDRQFILSSKKLLLSDSGFYLCAWSVLVGEQYFGPGTRLTVT.